This TCR beta chain comes out of a study of cytomegalovirus exposure and HLA in healthy donors. Background on the study: HLA-typed donors were the source of around 87 million unique TCRs, which an early data release held.

Primers for the PCR totalled 60 Vbeta and 13 Jbeta. The table came from immunoSEQ multiplex PCR; TCRdb's copy has only in-frame clones and leaves some out. Found here are 100,000 or so clones, more than 65% of them singletons; the top ten hold approximately 8.2%. Healthy donors of bone marrow made up the group. V shed 5 bases and J 3 bases; nucleotides not matched to a gene: 6. This CDR3 is 14 amino acids long. Germline V gives CDR1 SQVTM, CDR2 ANQGSEA. The receptor was derived from a man aged 40-49 years in good health and CMV-seropositive. Material: PBMCs. The rearrangement links TRBV29-1 to TRBJ2-5, with 10 bases identical to TRBD2. The CDR3 DNA reads TGCAGCGTTTATCCCGGACTAGCGGAAGAGACCCAGTACTTC. Amino acid sequence: CSVYPGLAEETQYF.